This T cell receptor beta chain is from a study of beta chain features in type 1 diabetes. Study details: Similarity in age, gender and cell yields was seen between patients and healthy donors. All of the samples together had 107,917,701 sorted cells examined.

Researchers reported sorting CD4+ naive, central memory, regulatory and stem cell-like memory cells via CD45RO/CCR7/CD25/CD127/CD95/CD27. The purity of all sorted populations exceeded 98%. The CDR3 length is 16 residues. V lost 4 bases, J lost 0 bases, and 5 bases stayed unmatched. CDR1 SGHAT and CDR2 FQNNGV come from the germline V gene. Reverse transcribing all isolated RNA meant expressed TCRB transcripts were sequenced. Assay: immunoSEQ multiplex PCR; the TCRdb copy retains only in-frame clones and omits some. The sample shows hundreds of thousands of clones, 30% of them seen only once. Sequenced sample: naive CD4+ T cells from blood. The chain carries TRBV11-2 and TRBJ2-7; 11 bases are a match to TRBD2. The clonotype originates from a man aged 18 to 30 in good health. The CDR3 reads CASSSGLAGPSYEQYF. The CDR3 DNA sequence: TGTGCCAGCAGCTCCGGACTAGCGGGCCCCTCCTACGAGCAGTACTTC.